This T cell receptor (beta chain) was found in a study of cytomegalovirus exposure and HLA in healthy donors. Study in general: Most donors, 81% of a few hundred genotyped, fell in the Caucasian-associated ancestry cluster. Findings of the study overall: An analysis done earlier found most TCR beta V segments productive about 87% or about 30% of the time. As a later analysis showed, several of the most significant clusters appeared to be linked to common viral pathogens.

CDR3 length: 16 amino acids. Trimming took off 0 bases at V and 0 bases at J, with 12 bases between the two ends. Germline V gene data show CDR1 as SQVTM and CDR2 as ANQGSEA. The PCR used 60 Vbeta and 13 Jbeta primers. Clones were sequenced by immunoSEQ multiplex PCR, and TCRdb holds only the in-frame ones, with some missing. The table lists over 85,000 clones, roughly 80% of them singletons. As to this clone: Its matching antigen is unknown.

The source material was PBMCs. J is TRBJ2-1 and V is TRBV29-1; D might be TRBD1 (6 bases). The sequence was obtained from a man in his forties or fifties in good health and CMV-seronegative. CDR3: CSVEDDGRGSYNEQFF. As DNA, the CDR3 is TGCAGCGTTGAAGACGACGGCAGGGGCTCCTACAATGAGCAGTTCTTC.